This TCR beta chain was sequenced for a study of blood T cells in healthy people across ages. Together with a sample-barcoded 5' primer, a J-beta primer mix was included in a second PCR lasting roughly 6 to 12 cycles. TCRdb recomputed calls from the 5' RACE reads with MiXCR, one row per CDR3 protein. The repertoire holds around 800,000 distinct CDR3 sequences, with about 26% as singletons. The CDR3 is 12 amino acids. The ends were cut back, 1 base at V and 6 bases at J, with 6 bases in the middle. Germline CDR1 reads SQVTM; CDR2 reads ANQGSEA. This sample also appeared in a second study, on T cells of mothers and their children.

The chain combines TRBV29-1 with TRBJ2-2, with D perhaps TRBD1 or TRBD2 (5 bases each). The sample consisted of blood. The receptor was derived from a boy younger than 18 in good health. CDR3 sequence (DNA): TGCAGCGTTGAAGGGGGACCCGGGGAGCTGTTTTTT. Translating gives CSVEGGPGELFF.